The sequence of this T cell receptor (beta chain) was determined in a study of blood T cell repertoires in COVID-19. Study-wide background: Nucleic acid was either cDNA or gDNA, and it came from T cells, B-cell-depleted T cells, or PBMCs.

Per the study methods: Amplification with reference gene primers provided the estimates of nucleated cell counts. Here immunoSEQ multiplex PCR was the method, and the copy in TCRdb shows in-frame clones only, minus some. V and J calls and clone size are as listed in that table; D and trimming were resolved from the DNA. The sample records about 300,000 clones, more than 75% being singletons. The CDR3 is 16 residues long. CDR1 and CDR2 from the germline V gene are MNHEY and SMNVEV (reference sequence). V was trimmed by 2 bases and J by 0 bases, leaving 8 bases between them. Residents of about two dozen US areas, aged roughly 18 to 89 years, made up the participants. Cohort 3 donors were reported recovered after two negative PCRs, clearance, or symptom resolution. In its sample, this clone was seen a few times.

The J gene is TRBJ1-6, the V gene TRBV27; weak D call: TRBD1 (5 bases). The source of this sequence is a woman under 30 who had recovered from COVID-19. The sample comprised PBMCs or T cells enriched from blood (not recorded which). The DNA of the CDR3 is TGTGCCAGCAGTTTAAGGGGAAGCTCCTATAATTCACCCCTCCACTTT. Translated: CASSLRGSSYNSPLHF.